One and the same sample provided the 24 T cell receptor beta chains below, sequenced in a study of blood T cells in healthy people across ages. Using a J-beta primer mix together with a sample-barcoded 5' primer, a second PCR was run for about 6 to 12 cycles. TCRdb called the 5' RACE reads again in MiXCR, with one record for every CDR3 protein. Of some 920,000 distinct CDR3 sequences detected, about 51% appear once; the ten largest clones hold around 21%. The sample comprised blood. These receptors were obtained from a woman aged 55-69 years in good health.

The J gene is TRBJ1-2, the V gene TRBV6-5; 7 bases fit TRBD1. CDR3 length: 15 amino acids. Per the germline V gene, CDR1 is MNHEY and CDR2 is SVGAGI. The V gene end was trimmed by 5 bases and the J gene end by 4 bases; junction bases not matched to a gene: 10. DNA for the CDR3: TGTGCCAGCAGTACCGAAGACAGGGCTGCCTATGGCTACACCTTC. Translation gives CASSTEDRAAYGYTF.

For the CDR3, the DNA is TGTGCCAGCAGCTTGACAGAATACAATGAGCAGTACTTC. Translation gives CASSLTEYNEQYF. V usage is TRBV7-2 and J usage is TRBJ2-7, with D possibly TRBD1 on 5 matching bases. There are 13 residues in the CDR3. Germline V gene lookup returns CDR1 SGHTA and CDR2 FQGNSA. The V gene lost 3 bases and the J gene lost 7 bases, with 13 bases spanning the gap.

V is TRBV29-1 and J is TRBJ2-7; 7 nucleotides line up with TRBD2. V lost 5 bases to trimming and J lost 1 base; unmatched junction nucleotides: 5. This CDR3 is built from 13 residues. Germline loops: CDR1 SQVTM, CDR2 ANQGSEA. CDR3 residues: CSVIISGSYEQYF. The CDR3 coding sequence is TGCAGCGTTATTATTAGCGGGTCCTACGAGCAGTACTTC.

V usage is TRBV20-1 and J usage is TRBJ2-5; D is undetermined. Trimming stripped 3 bases from V and 5 bases from J, with 7 bases between. Germline CDR1 reads DFQATT; CDR2 reads SNEGSKA (reference sequence). The length of the CDR3 is 11 residues. The CDR3 bases are TGCAGTGCTAGGGAAGTTGAGACCCAGTACTTC. The encoded protein is CSAREVETQYF.

This clonotype turned up a few times. The CDR3 loop reads CAISVTGAQETQYF. The DNA for the CDR3 is TGTGCCATCAGTGTAACAGGGGCACAGGAGACCCAGTACTTC. The genes are TRBV10-3 and TRBJ2-5; TRBD1 matches 7 bases. J lost 5 bases, V lost 4 bases, and 7 bases had no gene match. This CDR3 contains 14 residues. Germline V gives CDR1 ENHRY, CDR2 SYGVKD.

V gene TRBV29-1 combines with J gene TRBJ1-1; 8 bases fit TRBD1. The V segment lost 7 bases and the J segment 0 bases; nucleotides outside the gene matches: 7. CDR3 size: 14 residues. The germline gives CDR1 SQVTM, CDR2 ANQGSEA. The CDR3: CSGRGQVMNTEAFF. The DNA of the CDR3 is TGCAGCGGCAGGGGACAGGTCATGAACACTGAAGCTTTCTTT.

The V call is TRBV18, the J call TRBJ2-7; 10 bases match TRBD1. J was trimmed by 6 bases and V by 6 bases; bases with no gene match: 11. Germline lookup yields CDR1 KGHSH and CDR2 LQKENI. The CDR3 covers 15 residues. In nucleotides, the CDR3 is TGTGCCAGCTCGCCATCGGGACAGGGGATCGCCGAGCAGTACTTC. It is translated as CASSPSGQGIAEQYF. Using reference TRBV18 and TRBJ2-7 for the parts outside the CDR3, the full variable domain is NAGVMQNPRHLVRRRGQEARLRCSPMKGHSHVYWYRQLPEEGLKFMVYLQKENIIDESGMPKERFSAEFPKEGPSILRIQQVVRGDSAAYFCASSPSGQGIAEQYFGPGTRLTVT.

The gene calls are TRBV18 and TRBJ1-5, with no clear D. This CDR3 region has 14 residues. Germline V CDR1 and CDR2: KGHSH, LQKENI. The V end was cut by 5 bases, the J end by 3 bases, with 11 bases between. CDR3 sequence reads: CASSDVVPNQPQHF. Written as DNA, the CDR3 is TGTGCCAGCTCAGACGTGGTGCCCAATCAGCCCCAGCATTTT. The full variable domain, its missing parts supplied by reference TRBV18 and TRBJ1-5, is NAGVMQNPRHLVRRRGQEARLRCSPMKGHSHVYWYRQLPEEGLKFMVYLQKENIIDESGMPKERFSAEFPKEGPSILRIQQVVRGDSAAYFCASSDVVPNQPQHFGDGTRLSIL.

This sequence joins TRBV29-1 and TRBJ1-4; unclear D gene. Germline V gene sequence: CDR1 SQVTM, CDR2 ANQGSEA. Between the trimmed V and J ends, which lost 5 bases and 0 bases, there was a span of 7 bases. There are 13 residues in the CDR3. The CDR3 bases are TGCAGCGTTCAGGAGTCAACTAATGAAAAACTGTTTTTT. This encodes CSVQESTNEKLFF. Based on the CDR3 plus reference TRBV29-1 and TRBJ1-4, the full variable domain is SAVISQKPSRDICQRGTSLTIQCQVDSQVTMMFWYRQQPGQSLTLIATANQGSEATYESGFVIDKFPISRPNLTFSTLTVSNMSPEDSSIYLCSVQESTNEKLFFGSGTQLSVL.

The chain carries TRBV28 and TRBJ2-7; 7 nucleotides line up with TRBD2. The CDR3 loop spans 15 amino acids. CDR1 and CDR2 (germline): MDHEN, SYDVKM. The junction had 6 bases not matched to a gene; V was cut back by 4 bases and J by 0 bases. The CDR3 protein is CASSSQRGDSYEQYF. DNA for the CDR3: TGTGCCAGCAGTTCCCAGCGGGGAGACTCCTACGAGCAGTACTTC. The whole variable domain, filled in from reference TRBV28 and TRBJ2-7, reads DVKVTQSSRYLVKRTGEKVFLECVQDMDHENMFWYRQDPGLGLRLIYFSYDVKMKEKGDIPEGYSVSREKKERFSLILESASTNQTSMYLCASSSQRGDSYEQYFGPGTRLTVT.

The chain employs TRBV9 and TRBJ2-5, with 7 bases aligning to TRBD2. This CDR3 comprises 15 residues. J was trimmed by 5 bases and V by 0 bases; bases with no gene match: 7. Germline-derived CDR1 and CDR2 are SGDLS and YYNGEE. CDR3 sequence reads: CASSVGGRAAETQYF. DNA for the CDR3: TGTGCCAGCAGCGTAGGGGGGAGGGCCGCGGAGACCCAGTACTTC.

The table lists this clonotype with a few counts. This chain connects TRBV7-8 to TRBJ2-3; D might be TRBD2 (6 bases). The germline CDR1 and CDR2 sequences are SGHVS and FQNEAQ. The CDR3 extends over 19 amino acids. V gave up 3 bases and J gave up 3 bases, with 25 bases separating them. CDR3 loop: CASSLAGSEMGRPTDTQYF. Here the CDR3 DNA reads TGTGCCAGCAGCTTGGCGGGAAGCGAGATGGGGAGACCAACAGATACGCAGTATTTT. Variable domain in full (rest from reference TRBV7-8 and TRBJ2-3): GAGVSQSPRYKVAKRGQDVALRCDPISGHVSLFWYQQALGQGPEFLTYFQNEAQLDKSGLPSDRFFAERPEGSVSTLKIQRTQQEDSAVYLCASSLAGSEMGRPTDTQYFGPGTRLTVL.

This clonotype has a handful of counts. This chain connects TRBV29-1 to TRBJ2-3; TRBD1 matches at 9 bases. Germline V gene sequence: CDR1 SQVTM, CDR2 ANQGSEA. The CDR3 runs 12 residues. DNA of the CDR3: TGCACAATCGGACAGGGGAGGGGAACGCAGTATTTT. Amino acids: CTIGQGRGTQYF.

The sample holds a few counts of this clonotype. The chain recombines TRBV29-1 with TRBJ2-7; TRBD2 aligns across 10 bases. The germline CDR1 and CDR2 sequences are SQVTM and ANQGSEA. V trimming: 8 bases; J trimming: 1 base; junction bases outside the gene matches: 11. The CDR3 runs 15 residues. The CDR3 spells CSFGASGSLSYEQYF. The CDR3 DNA follows: TGCAGCTTCGGGGCTAGCGGGAGTTTATCCTACGAGCAGTACTTC.

This chain connects TRBV28 to TRBJ2-5, with a tentative D call TRBD1 (6 bases). The CDR3 spans 16 residues. V lost 1 base and J lost 2, with 14 bases in between. CDR1 MDHEN and CDR2 SYDVKM come from the germline V gene. CDR3 sequence: CASSLSRLGQQETQYF. DNA for the CDR3: TGTGCCAGCAGTTTATCCAGGCTGGGACAACAAGAGACCCAGTACTTC.

The V gene is TRBV4-3, the J gene TRBJ2-5; D call uncertain. The length of the CDR3 is 14 residues. Trimming cost V 0 bases and J 5 bases, with 10 bases left between them. Germline CDR1 reads LGHNA; CDR2 reads YSLEER. The CDR3 DNA is TGCGCCAGCAGCCAAGATCGTCTGGGGGAGACCCAGTACTTC. Residues: CASSQDRLGETQYF.

This clonotype was seen a few times. V gene TRBV6-5 combines with J gene TRBJ1-1; no definite D call. This CDR3 is built from 14 residues. V was clipped by 0 bases and J by 3 bases, with 8 bases between them. Germline CDR1 MNHEY, CDR2 SVGAGI. Here the CDR3 reads CASSYSNQYTEAFF. DNA of the CDR3: TGTGCCAGCAGTTACTCCAACCAATACACTGAAGCTTTCTTT.

The gene calls are TRBV4-1 and TRBJ2-7; no firm D call. The CDR3 is 15 residues long. The germline V and J ends were trimmed by 0 bases and 0 bases, with 9 bases remaining between them. Germline CDR1 and CDR2: MGHRA and YSYEKL. CDR3 region: CASSQDNHLSYEQYF. CDR3 coding DNA: TGCGCCAGCAGCCAAGATAACCACCTCTCCTACGAGCAGTACTTC.

This clonotype turned up a few times. This chain connects TRBV28 to TRBJ2-1; 9 positions match TRBD1. J gave up 7 bases and V 3 bases, and 7 bases lay outside the gene matches. This CDR3 region has 15 residues. Germline CDR1 MDHEN, CDR2 SYDVKM. As DNA, the CDR3 is TGTGCCAGCAGTTTCCGTGGGACAGGGAATAATGAGCAGTTCTTC. Translated: CASSFRGTGNNEQFF.

This clonotype was counted a few times. This chain links TRBV6-2 or TRBV6-3 with TRBJ2-5; no definite D call. Germline CDR1 is MNHEY and CDR2 is SVGEGT. Deletions cut 2 bases from V and 3 bases from J, with 10 bases between. The CDR3 extends over 14 amino acids. The CDR3 region has the DNA TGTGCCAGCAGTTACATTTACGGCGAAGAGACCCAGTACTTC. Encoded protein: CASSYIYGEETQYF.

This clonotype has just a few counts. The rearrangement uses TRBV3-1 and TRBJ2-7; TRBD2 aligns across 11 bases. The V gene's germline CDR1 is LGHDT and CDR2 YNNKEL (reference sequence). The CDR3 runs to 19 residues. With 2 bases clipped from V and 1 base from J, the junction kept 13 bases outside the gene matches. In DNA form, the CDR3 reads TGTGCCAGCAGCCAAAAGCCTCCTCTAGCGGGAGGTCCTTCCTACGAGCAGTACTTC. It yields the protein CASSQKPPLAGGPSYEQYF.

The chain links TRBV18 to TRBJ2-1; D might be TRBD2 (6 bases). Germline CDR1 KGHSH, CDR2 LQKENI. This CDR3 is 15 amino acids long. The V gene lost 4 bases and the J gene lost 8 bases, with 18 bases spanning the gap. CDR3 DNA sequence: TGTGCCAGCTCACGTAGTACGGGAGAGCACTATGAGCAGTTCTTC. Protein sequence: CASSRSTGEHYEQFF. Based on the CDR3 plus reference TRBV18 and TRBJ2-1, the full variable domain is NAGVMQNPRHLVRRRGQEARLRCSPMKGHSHVYWYRQLPEEGLKFMVYLQKENIIDESGMPKERFSAEFPKEGPSILRIQQVVRGDSAAYFCASSRSTGEHYEQFFGPGTRLTVL.

This clonotype was counted between two and nine times. The chain links TRBV27 to TRBJ2-7, with D hard to call. V lost 2 bases and J 0 bases, leaving 17 bases between the germline ends. The germline gives CDR1 MNHEY, CDR2 SMNVEV (reference sequence). This CDR3 comprises 17 residues. CDR3 region: CASSLQVPDLASYEQYF. The CDR3 bases are TGTGCCAGCAGTTTACAGGTTCCTGACCTTGCCTCCTACGAGCAGTACTTC.

This clonotype occurred once. The rearrangement joins TRBV5-1 to TRBJ1-1; no definite D call. CDR1 and CDR2 (germline): SGHRS, YFSETQ. The germline V and J ends were trimmed by 0 bases and 6 bases, with 9 bases remaining between them. This CDR3 contains 13 residues. The CDR3 DNA reads as TGCGCCAGCAGCTTGGGTCAGTACGCTGAAGCTTTCTTT. Its translation is CASSLGQYAEAFF.